The 16 T cell receptor beta chains given below trace back to one sample, sequenced in a study of T cell responses to AZD1222 COVID-19 vaccine. Clones were sequenced by immunoSEQ multiplex PCR, and TCRdb holds only the in-frame ones, with some missing. The table records more than 85,000 clones, roughly four fifths of them present only once. The sample in question was peripheral blood, obtained on day 0 of AZD1222 vaccination. Receptors originate from an adult in good health.

The gene calls are TRBV7-2 and TRBJ2-7; the match to TRBD2 covers 7 bases. Trimming took 3 bases from V and 7 from J; bases not matched to a gene: 6. The CDR3 spans 13 residues. From germline, CDR1 is SGHTA and CDR2 FQGNSA. The CDR3 bases are TGTGCCAGCAGCTTTGGACGGGGAGGGGAGCAGTACTTC. Its protein is CASSFGRGGEQYF.

V usage is TRBV18 and J usage is TRBJ1-1, with D unresolved. The CDR3 consists of 14 residues. V was clipped by 4 bases and J by 2 bases, with 11 bases between them. Germline V lookup: CDR1 KGHSH, CDR2 LQKENI. CDR3 DNA sequence: TGTGCCAGCTCACGTGACCAGGCTAACACTGAAGCTTTCTTT. The encoded protein is CASSRDQANTEAFF.

This clone was recorded once. The chain joins TRBV19 to TRBJ1-1; 9 nucleotides agree with TRBD1. The germline V gene has CDR1 LNHDA and CDR2 SQIVND (reference sequence). The J segment lost 1 base and the V segment lost 8 bases, leaving 11 bases of the junction unmatched. The CDR3 contains 16 residues. CDR3 protein: CASSLIGTGSNTEAFF. CDR3 in DNA: TGTGCCAGTTCCCTCATCGGGACAGGGTCGAACACTGAAGCTTTCTTT.

The rearrangement uses TRBV10-3 and TRBJ2-7; 7 positions match TRBD1. CDR3 length equals 12 residues. CDR1 is ENHRY and CDR2 is SYGVKD in the germline V gene. Trimming removed 9 bases from V and 2 bases from J; junction bases left unmatched: 4. The CDR3, as DNA: TGTGCCATAGGGGACAGAGCCTACGAGCAGTACTTC. This sequence encodes CAIGDRAYEQYF.

This clone showed up just once. The rearrangement links TRBV21-1 to TRBJ2-2. TRBV21-1 constitutes a pseudogene. The CDR3 runs to 13 residues. The CDR3 reads CASSGSETGELFF. The CDR3 DNA is TGTGCCAGCAGCGGAAGTGAAACCGGGGAGCTGTTTTTT.

The table lists this clone with a count of one. The chain carries TRBV11-2 and TRBJ2-5; D gene ambiguous. CDR1 and CDR2 from the germline V gene are SGHAT and FQNNGV. CDR3 size: 14 residues. Trimming cost V 6 bases and J 5 bases, with 16 bases left between them. The CDR3 bases are TGTGCCAGCAGACCGTCCGGCTCCGCCGAGACCCAGTACTTC. It codes for CASRPSGSAETQYF.

The chain couples TRBV7-7 to TRBJ2-3; D perhaps matches TRBD2 (7 bases). CDR1 SSHAT and CDR2 FNYEAQ come from the germline V gene (reference sequence). V dropped 4 bases and J dropped 6 bases, with 14 bases sitting between them. The CDR3 loop spans 14 amino acids. The CDR3 is CASSSLGGGDTQYF. As DNA, the CDR3 is TGTGCCAGCAGCTCACTAGGGGGGGGCGATACGCAGTATTTT.

This chain links TRBV7-2 with TRBJ2-7, with TRBD2 identical over 11 bases. Germline CDR1 and CDR2: SGHTA and FQGNSA. The CDR3 consists of 17 residues. The junction had 9 bases not matched to a gene; V was cut back by 5 bases and J by 0 bases. The CDR3 coding sequence is TGTGCCAGCAGCCCCCAGGCGGGACTAGCGGTCTCCTACGAGCAGTACTTC. Translation gives CASSPQAGLAVSYEQYF.

The V call is TRBV5-8, the J call TRBJ2-2; D gene ambiguous. Per germline, CDR1 SGHTS and CDR2 YDEGEE. V was cut by 2 bases and J by 7 bases, with 9 bases left in between. CDR3 length: 13 residues. The CDR3 region is CASSLRRLGELFF. Here the CDR3 DNA reads TGTGCCAGCAGCTTAAGGAGACTCGGGGAGCTGTTTTTT. Complete variable domain (other parts from reference TRBV5-8 and TRBJ2-2): EAGVTQSPTHLIKTRGQQATLRCSPISGHTSVYWYQQALGLGLQFLLWYDEGEERNRGNFPPRFSGRQFPNYSSELNVNALELEDSALYLCASSLRRLGELFFGEGSRLTVL.

This sequence joins TRBV4-3 and TRBJ2-3; 12 bases agree with TRBD2. The J segment lost 2 bases and the V segment lost 4 bases, leaving 4 bases of the junction unmatched. Per the germline V gene, CDR1 is LGHNA and CDR2 is YSLEER. CDR3 length equals 16 residues. The CDR3 loop is CASSRGLAGNTDTQYF. The CDR3 nucleotides read TGCGCCAGCAGCCGCGGACTAGCGGGGAACACAGATACGCAGTATTTT.

This clone was seen a few times. V usage is TRBV29-1 and J usage is TRBJ1-1; 8 bases match TRBD1. V shed 7 bases and J 1 base; nucleotides not matched to a gene: 2. Germline V gene lookup returns CDR1 SQVTM and CDR2 ANQGSEA. The CDR3 is 12 amino acids. The CDR3 is CSADRGNTEAFF. The CDR3 region has the DNA TGCAGCGCTGACAGGGGGAACACTGAAGCTTTCTTT.

The V call is TRBV6-5, the J call TRBJ2-3; maybe TRBD2 (6 bases). CDR1 and CDR2 from the germline V gene are MNHEY and SVGAGI. The CDR3 has 15 amino acids. Trimming left V 2 bases short and J 1 base short, with 10 bases between. CDR3: CASSYSGLRTDTQYF. The CDR3 bases are TGTGCCAGCAGTTACAGCGGGTTGCGCACAGATACGCAGTATTTT.

A single count supports this clone. The V and J genes are TRBV4-1 and TRBJ1-4; no reliable D call. There are 13 residues in the CDR3. The germline gives CDR1 MGHRA, CDR2 YSYEKL. V shed 0 bases and J shed 7 bases, with 6 bases lying between them. In nucleotides, the CDR3 is TGCGCCAGCAGCCAAGAATATGGTGAAAAACTGTTTTTT. Its translation: CASSQEYGEKLFF.

The rearrangement uses TRBV10-3 and TRBJ2-3; 8 nucleotides line up with TRBD2. The CDR3 extends over 15 amino acids. J was trimmed by 0 bases and V by 3 bases; bases with no gene match: 2. Germline loops: CDR1 ENHRY, CDR2 SYGVKD. CDR3 DNA: TGTGCCATCAGTGACGGGACTAGAAGCACAGATACGCAGTATTTT. It codes for CAISDGTRSTDTQYF.

The chain is built from TRBV18 and TRBJ2-3; tentative D call: TRBD1 (5 bases). Germline values: CDR1 KGHSH, CDR2 LQKENI. This CDR3 comprises 15 residues. With 6 bases removed from V and 3 bases from J, the gap between germline ends came to 16 bases. Written as DNA, the CDR3 is TGTGCCAGCTCTCGAGAGTTGGGGCCGACAGATACGCAGTATTTT. This encodes CASSRELGPTDTQYF.

V and J are TRBV4-3 and TRBJ1-3; TRBD1 matches 7 bases. V shed 4 bases, J shed 3 bases, and the junction held 9 bases outside the gene matches. Germline V gene sequence: CDR1 LGHNA, CDR2 YSLEER. The CDR3 is 16 residues long. CDR3 protein: CASSRETGPNGNTIYF. Written as DNA, the CDR3 is TGCGCCAGCAGCCGGGAGACAGGGCCTAATGGAAACACCATATATTTT.